One sample yielded the 28 T cell receptor beta chains listed below, sequenced in a study of blood T cell repertoires in COVID-19 (dated by TCRdb to between 2020 and 2021). Library creation used the immunoSEQ multiplex PCR assay. Not all clones reach the TCRdb copy of this immuneACCESS table, which keeps in-frame sequences only. Checked studies attribute under half of the gap to unresolved V genes and leave the rest unexplained. This sample is represented by 250,000 to 350,000 clones; about 82% of them were singletons. The leading ten clones occupy 4.1% of the sample. The sequenced sample consisted of peripheral blood. The receptors were gathered from a woman between 50 and 59 years old with active or convalescent COVID-19.

The chain uses TRBV18 and TRBJ2-5; weak D call: TRBD1 (6 bases). Per germline, CDR1 KGHSH and CDR2 LQKENI. The CDR3 contains 15 residues. With 0 bases removed from V and 2 bases from J, the gap between germline ends came to 10 bases. The CDR3 spells CASSPPSTGQETQYF. CDR3 DNA: TGTGCCAGCTCACCACCCTCGACAGGTCAAGAGACCCAGTACTTC. The variable domain in full, with the rest retrieved from reference TRBV18 and TRBJ2-5, is NAGVMQNPRHLVRRRGQEARLRCSPMKGHSHVYWYRQLPEEGLKFMVYLQKENIIDESGMPKERFSAEFPKEGPSILRIQQVVRGDSAAYFCASSPPSTGQETQYFGPGTRLLVL.

The chain recombines TRBV6-6 with TRBJ2-1; 12 positions match TRBD2. The ends lost 8 bases at V and 7 bases at J; junction bases unmatched: 6. The germline V gene encodes CDR1 MNHNY and CDR2 SVGAGI (reference sequence). CDR3 length: 14 residues. This chain's CDR3 is CASQSSGRGNEQFF. The CDR3 nucleotides are TGTGCCAGCCAATCTAGCGGGAGGGGAAATGAGCAGTTCTTC.

The chain is built from TRBV29-1 and TRBJ1-1; 11 bases match TRBD1. The length of the CDR3 is 14 residues. In germline, CDR1 is SQVTM, CDR2 ANQGSEA. V was clipped by 3 bases and J by 4 bases; unmatched bases: 4. CDR3 amino acids: CSVEDRGRFTEAFF. The CDR3 nucleotides are TGCAGCGTTGAGGACAGGGGGCGATTCACTGAAGCTTTCTTT.

This chain's CDR3 is CASRDRGTDTQYF. The DNA for the CDR3 is TGTGCCAGTCGAGACAGGGGCACAGATACGCAGTATTTT. The chain employs TRBV19 and TRBJ2-3; TRBD1 aligns across 7 bases. V dropped 8 bases and J dropped 1; count of bases not matched to a gene: 3. Germline assignment: CDR1 LNHDA and CDR2 SQIVND (reference sequence). The CDR3 is made up of 13 amino acids.

The chain couples TRBV19 to TRBJ1-1, with TRBD1 as a possible D gene (6 bases). Looked up from germline, CDR1 is LNHDA and CDR2 is SQIVND (reference sequence). This CDR3 is 14 amino acids long. Deletions cut 5 bases from V and 8 bases from J, with 18 bases between. Here the CDR3 DNA reads TGTGCCAGTAGTGTGGACTTCGGACAGACCGAAGCTTTCTTT. Protein product: CASSVDFGQTEAFF. Full variable domain (missing parts from reference TRBV19 and TRBJ1-1): DGGITQSPKYLFRKEGQNVTLSCEQNLNHDAMYWYRQDPGQGLRLIYYSQIVNDFQKGDIAEGYSVSREKKESFPLTVTSAQKNPTAFYLCASSVDFGQTEAFFGQGTRLTVV.

Of note for this clone: Other DNA sequences in the sample encode the same CDR3. CDR3 sequence: CAISDGRSGNTIYF. The CDR3 nucleotides are TGTGCCATCAGTGATGGCAGGTCTGGAAACACCATATATTTT. The chain combines TRBV10-3 with TRBJ1-3; D remains unclear. The V end lost 3 bases, the J end lost 1 base, and 7 bases lay between the germline ends. The CDR3 is made up of 14 amino acids. Germline CDR1 ENHRY, CDR2 SYGVKD.

This chain connects TRBV28 to TRBJ1-2; D is ambiguous. Germline V CDR1 and CDR2: MDHEN, SYDVKM. CDR3 length equals 13 residues. Trimming pared 2 bases from V and 4 bases from J, leaving 8 bases between. CDR3 bases: TGTGCCAGCAGTTTAAATGGAGGCTATGGCTACACCTTC. Protein: CASSLNGGYGYTF.

The V gene is TRBV10-2, the J gene TRBJ1-6; 9 bases are shared with TRBD1. CDR1 and CDR2 from the germline V gene are WSHSY and SAAADI. J gave up 5 bases and V 6 bases, and 8 bases lay outside the gene matches. The CDR3 covers 16 residues. In DNA form, the CDR3 reads TGCGCCAGCAGCCCTAGACAGGGGGACAATAATTCACCCCTCCACTTT. Protein sequence: CASSPRQGDNNSPLHF.

V and J are TRBV4-1 and TRBJ2-7; weak D call: TRBD2 (6 bases). The CDR3 is 15 amino acids. V lost 0 bases and J 2 bases, leaving 11 bases between the germline ends. Germline assignment: CDR1 MGHRA and CDR2 YSYEKL. The CDR3 here is CASSQDLGGPYEQYF. The CDR3, as DNA: TGCGCCAGCAGCCAAGATCTGGGGGGACCCTACGAGCAGTACTTC.

J is TRBJ2-1 and V is TRBV30; 9 bases are shared with TRBD1. CDR3 length: 15 residues. Germline V gives CDR1 GTSNPN, CDR2 SVGIG (reference sequence). V dropped 2 bases and J dropped 7; count of bases not matched to a gene: 9. The CDR3 protein is CAWSPTGGAGNEQFF. As DNA, the CDR3 is TGTGCCTGGAGTCCGACAGGGGGAGCGGGAAATGAGCAGTTCTTC.

CDR3 residues: CSVRREGLYEQFF. CDR3 coding DNA: TGCAGCGTAAGGCGGGAGGGGCTCTATGAGCAGTTCTTC. This chain connects TRBV29-1 to TRBJ2-1; 9 positions agree with TRBD2. Unmatched junction bases numbered 8, after V lost 6 bases and J lost 8 bases. In germline, CDR1 is SQVTM, CDR2 ANQGSEA. CDR3 length equals 13 residues.

The J gene is TRBJ1-2, the V gene TRBV12-3 or TRBV12-4; D uncertain. The CDR3 has 13 amino acids. V was pared by 3 bases and J by 4 bases, with 9 bases between. Here the CDR3 DNA reads TGTGCCAGCAGTTTGCCGGGGAGCTATGGCTACACCTTC. It codes for CASSLPGSYGYTF.

Only a few counts were recorded for this clone. The J gene is TRBJ2-7, the V gene TRBV28; 12 bases align to TRBD1. In germline, CDR1 is MDHEN, CDR2 SYDVKM. The CDR3 length is 15 residues. Unmatched junction bases numbered 9, after V lost 7 bases and J lost 5 bases. The CDR3 is CASTLGTGGYHEQYF. In DNA form, the CDR3 reads TGTGCCAGCACCCTAGGGACAGGGGGCTACCACGAGCAGTACTTC.

The chain couples TRBV19 to TRBJ1-1, with a possible D match to TRBD1 (6 bases). The V gene's germline CDR1 is LNHDA and CDR2 SQIVND (reference sequence). CDR3 length: 15 residues. Deletions cut 11 bases from V and 3 bases from J, with 22 bases between. Here the CDR3 DNA reads TGTGCCTCCGACAGGAAAACGCTAAAGGACACTGAAGCTTTCTTT. This encodes CASDRKTLKDTEAFF.

The V call is TRBV7-6, the J call TRBJ2-1; TRBD2 might be the D (7 bases). Germline loops: CDR1 SGHVS, CDR2 FNYEAQ. The CDR3 sequence is 13 residues long. With 3 bases removed from V and 7 bases from J, the gap between germline ends came to 10 bases. CDR3 sequence reads: CASSLGGPNEQFF. The CDR3, as DNA: TGTGCCAGCAGCTTGGGGGGGCCAAATGAGCAGTTCTTC.

The chain couples TRBV27 to TRBJ2-7; the match to TRBD1 covers 8 bases. CDR1 is MNHEY, CDR2 SMNVEV, per germline (reference sequence). The junction had 12 bases not matched to a gene; V was cut back by 2 bases and J by 6 bases. This CDR3 has 16 residues. The CDR3 here is CASSLGNSGTGGEQYF. Written as DNA, the CDR3 is TGTGCCAGCAGTTTAGGTAACTCCGGGACAGGCGGCGAGCAGTACTTC.

The chain uses TRBV30 and TRBJ2-1; tentatively, D is TRBD2 (5 bases). Germline V gene sequence: CDR1 GTSNPN, CDR2 SVGIG (reference sequence). V lost 2 bases, J lost 7 bases, and 15 bases lay in between. The CDR3 runs to 14 residues. CDR3 amino acids: CAWSNGVPGNEQFF. The CDR3 DNA follows: TGTGCCTGGAGTAACGGGGTCCCCGGGAATGAGCAGTTCTTC.

The chain couples TRBV10-3 to TRBJ2-7; D not certain. Trimming pared 0 bases from V and 7 bases from J, leaving 7 bases between. Germline V CDR1 and CDR2: ENHRY, SYGVKD. The CDR3 contains 12 residues. CDR3 nucleotide sequence: TGTGCCATCAGTGAGTCTCTGAGAGAGCAGTACTTC. Translated, it gives CAISESLREQYF.

The chain couples TRBV3-1 (or the pseudogene TRBV3-2) to TRBJ1-5, with 7 bases fitting TRBD1. The CDR3 consists of 15 residues. Germline V gene lookup returns CDR1 LGHDT and CDR2 YNNKEL (reference sequence). V trimming: 1 base; J trimming: 3 bases; junction bases outside the gene matches: 3. CDR3 protein: CASSQGTGFNQPQHF. Here the CDR3 DNA reads TGTGCCAGCAGCCAAGGGACAGGATTCAATCAGCCCCAGCATTTT.

Here the CDR3 reads CASARGVESYEQYF. CDR3 nucleotide sequence: TGTGCCAGCGCCAGGGGGGTCGAATCCTACGAGCAGTACTTC. This chain connects TRBV9 to TRBJ2-7; the D gene is possibly TRBD1 (7 bases). From germline, CDR1 is SGDLS and CDR2 YYNGEE. V lost 7 bases, J lost 1 base, and 15 bases lay in between. The CDR3 runs 14 residues. Full variable domain (rest looked up from reference TRBV9 and TRBJ2-7): DSGVTQTPKHLITATGQRVTLRCSPRSGDLSVYWYQQSLDQGLQFLIQYYNGEERAKGNILERFSAQQFPDLHSELNLSSLELGDSALYFCASARGVESYEQYFGPGTRLTVT.

The V gene is TRBV5-1, the J gene TRBJ1-5; D possibly corresponds to TRBD1 (6 bases). The CDR3 is made up of 16 amino acids. Germline assignment: CDR1 SGHRS and CDR2 YFSETQ. The germline V and J ends were trimmed by 0 bases and 6 bases, with 16 bases remaining between them. The CDR3 reads CASSLGDSGGGQPQHF. The CDR3 DNA sequence: TGCGCCAGCAGCTTGGGGGATAGCGGGGGCGGTCAGCCCCAGCATTTT.

The J gene is TRBJ2-7, the V gene TRBV5-8; D gene ambiguous. CDR3 length: 11 amino acids. V was clipped by 4 bases and J by 2 bases, with 4 bases between them. Germline CDR1 reads SGHTS; CDR2 reads YDEGEE. The chain's CDR3 is CASSRTYEQYF. The CDR3 bases are TGTGCCAGCAGCCGTACCTACGAGCAGTACTTC.

Concerning this clone itself: An end of the junction does not agree with germline; a read error may underlie this. CDR3 coding DNA: TGTGCCTGGAGTCTGAGCGGCAAACAGCCCCAGCATTTT. It encodes CAWSLSGKQPQHF. This chain connects TRBV30 to TRBJ1-5; D unclear. The CDR3 is 13 amino acids. CDR1 and CDR2 from the germline V gene are GTSNPN and SVGIG (reference sequence).

The rearrangement uses TRBV4-2 and TRBJ2-1; a possible D gene is TRBD2 (6 bases). Germline V gene data show CDR1 as LGHNA and CDR2 as YNFKEQ. The ends were cut back, 5 bases at V and 1 base at J, with 9 bases in the middle. There are 14 residues in the CDR3. The DNA for the CDR3 is TGTGCCAGCAGCGAGACTAGATCCTACAATGAGCAGTTCTTC. Translated: CASSETRSYNEQFF.

The rearrangement joins TRBV5-4 to TRBJ2-1; 9 bases line up with TRBD1. The J segment lost 15 bases and the V segment lost 3 bases, leaving 7 bases of the junction unmatched. The CDR3 covers 12 residues. CDR1 and CDR2 (germline): SGHNT, YYREEE (reference sequence). CDR3 region: CASSYRQGGLFF. The CDR3 DNA follows: TGTGCCAGCAGCTACCGACAGGGGGGTTTGTTCTTC.

V and J are TRBV9 and TRBJ2-2; D unresolved. The length of the CDR3 is 15 residues. In germline, CDR1 is SGDLS, CDR2 YYNGEE. Between the trimmed V and J ends, which lost 1 base and 7 bases, there was a span of 14 bases. CDR3 coding DNA: TGTGCCAGCAGCGTATTCGGATTCCGGGTCGGGGAGCTGTTTTTT. Translating gives CASSVFGFRVGELFF.

This clone has more than one count but fewer than ten. V is TRBV27 and J is TRBJ1-2; weak D call: TRBD1 (6 bases). CDR3 size: 13 residues. The V gene lost 2 bases and the J gene lost 4 bases, with 8 bases spanning the gap. Germline-derived CDR1 and CDR2 are MNHEY and SMNVEV (reference sequence). The CDR3 DNA reads as TGTGCCAGCAGTTTACAGGGGAGCTATGGCTACACCTTC. This encodes CASSLQGSYGYTF.

This clone has a handful of counts. V usage is TRBV29-1 and J usage is TRBJ1-4, with a tentative D call TRBD1 (6 bases). CDR3 length: 15 amino acids. V lost 7 bases and J 3 bases, leaving 18 bases between the germline ends. CDR1 is SQVTM and CDR2 is ANQGSEA in the germline V gene. The CDR3 coding sequence is TGCAGCGCCGCGGGGGGGCGCGGTGCTAATGAAAAACTGTTTTTT. Translation gives CSAAGGRGANEKLFF.